The clone carrying this TCR beta chain was detected many times. Its matching antigen is unknown. V shed 3 bases and J 0 bases; nucleotides not matched to a gene: 13. This CDR3 is 19 amino acids long. The germline gives CDR1 SGHTA, CDR2 FQGNSA. TCRdb redid the calling of the reads with MiXCR, one entry per CDR3 protein. In the table there are around 900,000 distinct CDR3 sequences, roughly 30% of which are singletons. The sample is drawn from a study of T cell repertoires in cytomegalovirus infection. About the research overall: Selection of CMV epitopes for the study included recently identified HLA-C-restricted and well-studied HLA-B-restricted ones. Public TCR beta signatures provided an indication of both CMV infection and a matching HLA type.

This specimen was cultured CD8+ T cells from PBMCs, taken from culture after CMV antigen stimulation. The TCR sequence derives from a human donor in good health (CMV status not recorded). Some clones in this sample may be carry-over from other donors' samples. The chain employs TRBV7-2 and TRBJ2-3; 9 bases map to TRBD2. The CDR3 reads CASSLALAGPIISTDTQYF. CDR3 DNA sequence: TGTGCCAGCAGCTTGGCCCTAGCGGGGCCCATAATAAGCACAGATACGCAGTATTTT. Full variable domain (rest looked up from reference TRBV7-2 and TRBJ2-3): GAGVSQSPSNKVTEKGKDVELRCDPISGHTALYWYRQSLGQGLEFLIYFQGNSAPDKSGLPSDRFSAERTGGSVSTLTIQRTQQEDSAVYLCASSLALAGPIISTDTQYFGPGTRLTVL.